Presented here are 19 T cell receptor beta chains from one specimen sequenced in a study of CD8 T cells in Susac syndrome. After extraction with the RNeasy kit, about 0.5 to 1 ug of the RNA was reverse transcribed using random hexamers. One entry per CDR3 protein results from TCRdb running MiXCR on the immunoSEQ multiplex PCR reads. The data contain 150,000 to 200,000 distinct CDR3 sequences, around 94% of them singletons. What was sequenced was CD4+ T cells from PBMCs. These receptors were obtained from a human donor with multiple sclerosis.

The chain recombines TRBV28 with TRBJ2-4; no definite D call. The V and J ends lost 3 bases and 5 bases respectively, with 2 bases between them. Germline CDR1 MDHEN, CDR2 SYDVKM. CDR3 length equals 11 residues. The CDR3: CASSLENIQYF. The CDR3 region has the DNA TGTGCCAGCAGTTTGGAAAACATTCAGTACTTC.

The rearrangement uses TRBV28 and TRBJ2-1; TRBD2 matches 8 bases. Germline values: CDR1 MDHEN, CDR2 SYDVKM. The CDR3 length is 17 residues. J gave up 2 bases and V 7 bases, and 13 bases lay outside the gene matches. CDR3 loop: CASKPGGWDRPYNEQFF. The CDR3 DNA follows: TGTGCCAGCAAACCGGGAGGGTGGGATCGCCCCTACAATGAGCAGTTCTTC.

The gene calls are TRBV7-9 and TRBJ2-3; 8 bases agree with TRBD1. The V gene end was trimmed by 5 bases and the J gene end by 6 bases; junction bases not matched to a gene: 7. CDR1 and CDR2 (germline): SEHNR, FQNEAQ (reference sequence). This CDR3 is built from 14 residues. The CDR3 spells CASSLTGEGDTQYF. Written as DNA, the CDR3 is TGTGCCAGCAGCCTGACAGGGGAAGGGGATACGCAGTATTTT.

The chain uses TRBV2 and TRBJ1-3; D might be TRBD1 (6 bases). This CDR3 spans 14 amino acids. V lost 7 bases to trimming and J lost 8 bases, with 18 bases between them. From germline, CDR1 is SNHLY and CDR2 FYNNEI. CDR3 coding DNA: TGTGCCAGCACCGGACAGAATTACGGTTACACCATATATTTT. Its protein product is CASTGQNYGYTIYF. Together with reference TRBV2 and TRBJ1-3, the CDR3 gives the full variable domain: EPEVTQTPSHQVTQMGQEVILRCVPISNHLYFYWYRQILGQKVEFLVSFYNNEISEKSEIFDDQFSVERPDGSNFTLKIRSTKLEDSAMYFCASTGQNYGYTIYFGEGSWLTVV.

In DNA form, the CDR3 reads TGTGCCAGCAGTTCCGGGACAGGGTTGGTTCGGGGTAATGAAAAACTGTTTTTT. It specifies CASSSGTGLVRGNEKLFF. The chain employs TRBV27 and TRBJ1-4, with 9 bases fitting TRBD1. Trimming cost V 4 bases and J 4 bases; bases outside gene matches: 13. Germline loops: CDR1 MNHEY, CDR2 SMNVEV (reference sequence). The length of the CDR3 is 18 residues.

The J gene is TRBJ2-4, the V gene TRBV19; no clear D. CDR3 length: 8 residues. The germline CDR1 and CDR2 sequences are LNHDA and SQIVND (reference sequence). V lost 6 bases and J lost 10, with 1 base in between. This CDR3 reads CASRIQYF. Here the CDR3 DNA reads TGTGCCAGTAGAATTCAGTACTTC.

The chain uses TRBV12-3 or TRBV12-4 and TRBJ2-5, with TRBD2 identical over 7 bases. There are 14 residues in the CDR3. V trimming: 5 bases; J trimming: 3 bases; junction bases outside the gene matches: 6. The CDR3 DNA reads TGTGCCAGCAGTCGGACCGGACTAGAAGAGACCCAGTACTTC. It specifies CASSRTGLEETQYF.

The chain employs TRBV30 and TRBJ2-4; 12 bases map to TRBD2. Per the germline V gene, CDR1 is GTSNPN and CDR2 is SVGIG (reference sequence). The CDR3 is 18 amino acids. J gave up 5 bases and V 3 bases, and 14 bases lay outside the gene matches. CDR3 loop: CAWSRGPLAGGLENIQYF. The DNA of the CDR3 is TGTGCCTGGAGCCGGGGGCCCCTAGCGGGAGGGTTGGAAAACATTCAGTACTTC.

This clonotype was counted between two and nine times. The gene calls are TRBV29-1 and TRBJ1-2, with D perhaps matching TRBD1 (6 bases). The CDR3 extends over 14 amino acids. CDR1 SQVTM and CDR2 ANQGSEA come from the germline V gene. The V end was cut by 0 bases, the J end by 2 bases, with 10 bases between. In DNA, the CDR3 is TGCAGCGTTGAAGATCGGGGGCAGAACTATGGCTACACCTTC. Amino acids: CSVEDRGQNYGYTF. The full variable domain, rest sourced from reference TRBV29-1 and TRBJ1-2, is SAVISQKPSRDICQRGTSLTIQCQVDSQVTMMFWYRQQPGQSLTLIATANQGSEATYESGFVIDKFPISRPNLTFSTLTVSNMSPEDSSIYLCSVEDRGQNYGYTFGSGTRLTVV.

The chain employs TRBV10-1 and TRBJ2-5; no clear D. The CDR3 is made up of 13 amino acids. Germline loops: CDR1 WNHNN, CDR2 SYGVQD (reference sequence). Trimming removed 5 bases from V and 2 bases from J, with 9 bases in between. CDR3 DNA: TGCGCCAGCAGTAGGGCTTTGCAAGAGACCCAGTACTTC. It encodes CASSRALQETQYF.

The genes are TRBV7-9 and TRBJ2-5; TRBD1 is a possible D gene (5 bases). The CDR3 is 12 amino acids. V dropped 5 bases and J dropped 3 bases, with 7 bases sitting between them. Germline lookup yields CDR1 SEHNR and CDR2 FQNEAQ (reference sequence). In DNA, the CDR3 is TGTGCCAGCAGCCCGACAGAAGAGACCCAGTACTTC. As protein: CASSPTEETQYF.

The DNA of the CDR3 is TGTGCCAGCAGACAGGGGAATGAAAAACTGTTTTTT. Translated, it gives CASRQGNEKLFF. This chain joins TRBV25-1 and TRBJ1-4; TRBD1 aligns across 7 bases. The CDR3 loop spans 12 amino acids. The ends lost 6 bases at V and 5 bases at J; junction bases unmatched: 0. Germline loops: CDR1 MGHDK, CDR2 SYGVNS.

The rearrangement links TRBV5-1 to TRBJ2-1; TRBD2 agrees at 8 bases. V shed 4 bases and J 0 bases; nucleotides not matched to a gene: 9. The germline gives CDR1 SGHRS, CDR2 YFSETQ. The CDR3 runs 17 residues. The CDR3 coding sequence is TGCGCCAGCAGCCCACGGGGGGGCGGGAGCTCCTACAATGAGCAGTTCTTC. Translation: CASSPRGGGSSYNEQFF.

This chain connects TRBV7-6 to TRBJ2-3, with TRBD2 matching 10 bases. The CDR3 runs 16 residues. CDR1 and CDR2 (germline): SGHVS, FNYEAQ. V lost 4 bases, J lost 3 bases, and 7 bases stayed unmatched. CDR3 loop: CASSSPTSGPTDTQYF. The CDR3 nucleotides read TGTGCCAGCAGCTCTCCGACTAGCGGGCCAACAGATACGCAGTATTTT.

The rearrangement uses TRBV18 and TRBJ1-4; D not resolved. The CDR3 sequence is 13 residues long. The V gene lost 3 bases and the J gene lost 5 bases, with 7 bases spanning the gap. The germline V gene encodes CDR1 KGHSH and CDR2 LQKENI. CDR3 nucleotide sequence: TGTGCCAGCTCACCTGTGCCCAATGAAAAACTGTTTTTT. The encoded protein is CASSPVPNEKLFF.

This rearrangement joins TRBV5-4 to TRBJ2-1; TRBD2 matches at 8 bases. CDR3 size: 17 residues. Germline assignment: CDR1 SGHNT and CDR2 YYREEE (reference sequence). Germline trimming cut 6 bases from V and 4 bases from J; bases unmatched to any gene: 15. CDR3 protein: CASTPGLAGLAYNEQFF. The CDR3, as DNA: TGTGCCAGCACTCCAGGACTAGCTGGCCTGGCGTACAATGAGCAGTTCTTC.

This clonotype was seen a single time. The chain links TRBV27 to TRBJ2-6; TRBD1 is a possible D gene (5 bases). CDR1 is MNHEY and CDR2 is SMNVEV in the germline V gene (reference sequence). V was cut by 6 bases and J by 4 bases, with 10 bases left in between. The CDR3 consists of 14 residues. CDR3 region: CASRGVGGANVLTF. In DNA, the CDR3 is TGTGCCAGCAGAGGGGTTGGGGGGGCCAACGTCCTGACTTTC.

The chain employs TRBV27 and TRBJ2-3; D remains unclear. This CDR3 is 14 amino acids long. V lost 3 bases, J lost 3 bases, and 10 bases lay in between. CDR1 is MNHEY, CDR2 SMNVEV, per germline (reference sequence). The CDR3 loop is CASSLVAGTDTQYF. DNA for the CDR3: TGTGCCAGCAGTTTGGTCGCCGGGACAGATACGCAGTATTTT.

The chain employs TRBV24-1 and TRBJ2-1; D perhaps matches TRBD2 (6 bases). V gave up 5 bases and J gave up 0 bases, with 10 bases separating them. The CDR3 sequence is 15 residues long. Germline V gene lookup returns CDR1 KGHDR and CDR2 SFDVKD. The CDR3 region is CATSGGTFSYNEQFF. DNA for the CDR3: TGTGCCACCAGTGGAGGGACTTTCTCCTACAATGAGCAGTTCTTC.